This T cell receptor (beta chain) derives from a study of technical replicates of blood from a few donors. Repertoires were generated with immunoSEQ multiplex PCR, while TCRdb's copy carries only in-frame clones and drops some. Of 75,000 to 80,000 clones in the sample, around 94% are singletons; the top ten hold about 0.4%. This CDR3 has 13 residues. V was clipped by 6 bases and J by 2 bases, with 10 bases between them. In germline, CDR1 is MNHEY, CDR2 SVGAGI. The V gene is TRBV6-5, the J gene TRBJ1-2; no reliable D call. The sequencing sample was made of T cells isolated from PBMCs. This TCR derives from a human donor in good health. CDR3 coding DNA: TGTGCCAGCAGCCTCTTACAGAACTATGGCTACACCTTC. Translating gives CASSLLQNYGYTF.